This entry describes one TCR beta chain. These data originate in a study of OX40 agonist ivuxolimab in advanced cancers. V lost 0 bases and J 4 bases, leaving 10 bases between the germline ends. The CDR3 extends over 15 amino acids. Germline V gene sequence: CDR1 SGHNT, CDR2 YYREEE (reference sequence). The data were produced by immunoSEQ multiplex PCR, yet TCRdb's version contains in-frame clones alone and is incomplete. The sample includes more than 70,000 clones, roughly nine tenths seen only once; the top ten take over 9.5%. This specimen was CD4+ or CD8+ T cells sorted from blood, taken in a trial of the OX40 agonist ivuxolimab. The chain carries TRBV5-4 and TRBJ1-4, with D possibly matching TRBD1 (6 bases). The receptor's source is an adult with an advanced solid tumor such as melanoma, head and neck, liver or kidney cancer. CDR3 loop: CASSLGGRSNEKLFF. CDR3 coding DNA: TGTGCCAGCAGCTTGGGGGGGCGGAGTAATGAAAAACTGTTTTTT.